The present T cell receptor beta chain was sequenced within a study of regulatory T cells in long-lasting Graves disease. Arm-PCR of CDR3 regions and iRepertoire HTBI primers were the basis on which TCR beta libraries were built. TCRdb re-analysed the multiplex PCR reads in MiXCR, keeping a single row per CDR3 protein. The sample consists of 420,000 or so distinct CDR3 sequences, about 17% of them appearing once. The time point denotes: newly diagnosed GD, antithyroid drugs for less than 3 months. Extracted RNA from PBMCs served as the source of the TCR library. V lost 2 bases to trimming and J lost 4 bases; unmatched junction nucleotides: 5. Germline CDR1 and CDR2: MGHRA and YSYEKL. The CDR3 totals 15 residues. Points on this clonotype: A much larger clone lies one base from this, so it may be a read error.

The same data also went into a second study, on T cells in Graves' hyperthyroidism and ophthalmopathy.

The sequence was collected from a woman younger than 30 with Graves disease. The sample here was peripheral blood mononuclear cells (PBMCs), taken at new diagnosis, from a patient treated with antithyroid drugs. The chain carries TRBV4-1 and TRBJ2-7; TRBD2 matches at 10 bases. Written as DNA, the CDR3 is TGCGCCAGCAGCCAACTGAGCGGGAGGGCTTACGAGCAGTACTTC. It codes for CASSQLSGRAYEQYF.